Listed below are T cell receptor beta chains from one sample, sequenced in a study of CD8+CD57+ T cells in acquired aplastic anemia. TCRdb redid the calling of the reads with MiXCR, one entry per CDR3 protein. The repertoire consists of about 240,000 distinct CDR3 sequences, with approximately 45% occurring once and the leading ten covering roughly 8%. Sequencing was performed on sorted CD4+, CD8+, or CD8+CD57+ T cells (not recorded which) from PBMCs. The receptors come from a human donor with aplastic anemia. The CDR3 runs from the conserved cysteine through the conserved F or W. D genes are given only for firm matches. Clone sizes are given selectively: once, few, many, or a class where the clone is expanded.

j_call,d_call,clone_size,v_call,cdr3_nt,cdr3_aa
TRBJ1-2,-,many,TRBV5-5,TGTGCCAGCAGCTTGGACAGAATTAACTATGGCTACACCTTC,CASSLDRINYGYTF
TRBJ1-1,-,-,TRBV6-5,TGTGCCAGCAGCCCTAACCCAATGAACACTGAAGCTTTCTTT,CASSPNPMNTEAFF
TRBJ1-2,-,-,TRBV7-3,TGTGCCAGCATCAGGAGACGTGAAGGCTACACCTTC,CASIRRREGYTF
TRBJ2-5,-,few,TRBV3-1,TGTGCCAGCAGCCAAACAGTAGAGACCCAGTACTTC,CASSQTVETQYF
TRBJ2-1,-,many,TRBV6-5,TGTGCCAGCAGTTTCGTCAGCTCCTACAATGAGCAGTTCTTC,CASSFVSSYNEQFF
TRBJ1-2,-,-,TRBV10-1,TGCGCCAGCACCTGGACAGTGGGGACTAACTATGGCTACACCTTC,CASTWTVGTNYGYTF
TRBJ2-7,TRBD1,-,TRBV19,TGTGCCAGTAGTAACGGACAGGGCCTCTACGAGCAGTACTTC,CASSNGQGLYEQYF
TRBJ1-2,-,many,TRBV29-1,TGCAGCGTTGTGGCGTCCAGGCCCAACTATGGCTACACCTTC,CSVVASRPNYGYTF
TRBJ1-5,-,-,TRBV19,TGTGCCACCCAGGACCAGCATTTT,CATQDQHF
TRBJ1-2,TRBD1,few,TRBV27,TGTGCCAGCAGTTTAGACAGGGGCCTCTATGGCTACACCTTC,CASSLDRGLYGYTF
TRBJ1-1,-,many,TRBV19,TGTGCCAGTAGTATAGGTTTCAGTCAAGCTTTCTTT,CASSIGFSQAFF
TRBJ1-1,-,many,TRBV30,TGTGCCTGGAGCAGCCAGGGAATGGAAGCTTTCTTT,CAWSSQGMEAFF
TRBJ2-7,-,-,TRBV7-2,TGTGCCAGCAGCCTCCCGGTAGGGGCTGGGGAGCAGTACTTC,CASSLPVGAGEQYF
TRBJ2-1,-,-,TRBV25-1,TGTGCCAGCAGTGAGGTGGGGCCCAATGAGCAGTTCTTC,CASSEVGPNEQFF
TRBJ2-2,-,few,TRBV29-1,TGCAGCGTTGACTCAGCCACCGGGGAGCTGTTTTTT,CSVDSATGELFF
TRBJ2-5,TRBD1,-,TRBV7-9,TGTGCCAGCAGACGGACAGGGGGCGAGTCTCCTGGGGCCCAGTACTTC,CASRRTGGESPGAQYF
TRBJ1-2,-,-,TRBV2,TGTGCCAGCACCCAGGCCACAAACTATGGCTACACCTTC,CASTQATNYGYTF
TRBJ1-3,-,-,TRBV15,TGTGCCACCAGCAGAGATTGGGCAGGAGGTGGAAACACCATATATTTT,CATSRDWAGGGNTIYF
TRBJ2-7,-,many,TRBV16,TGTGCCAGCAGCCAACTGGGGGAAGGCGAGCAGTACTTC,CASSQLGEGEQYF
TRBJ2-7,TRBD1,-,TRBV10-3,TGTGCCACCTCAGGGGGCTCCTACGAGCAGTACTTC,CATSGGSYEQYF
TRBJ2-2,-,-,TRBV15,TGTGCCACCAGCAGAGATTTGCCGACTCACGGGGAGCTGTTTTTT,CATSRDLPTHGELFF
TRBJ2-7,TRBD2,few,TRBV7-9,TGTGCCAGCAGCTTAGCGGGTGGCGGGGGGGAAACCTACGAGCAGTACTTC,CASSLAGGGGETYEQYF
TRBJ1-5,-,-,TRBV19,TGTGCCAGTAGTATCGGGGTCTCCAATCAGCCCCAGCATTTT,CASSIGVSNQPQHF
TRBJ2-5,-,many,TRBV7-9,TGTGCCAGCAGCTTAGTGAGTTTGCGGGAAGAGACCCAGTACTTC,CASSLVSLREETQYF
TRBJ2-7,-,-,TRBV15,TGTGCCACCAGTCTCAAGGGGGGCTACGAGCAGTACTTC,CATSLKGGYEQYF
TRBJ2-1,-,few,TRBV10-3,TGTGCCAGCAGACCAGGCGGAGTAGACTCAAGCTCCTACAATGAGCAGCTCTTC,CASRPGGVDSSSYNEQLF
TRBJ1-2,-,-,TRBV24-1,TGTGCCACCAGTTCCTTCGGGGGAGGAGGCTACACCTTC,CATSSFGGGGYTF
TRBJ1-5,-,-,TRBV7-8,TGTGCCAGCAGCGGGCAGCCCAATCAGCCCCAGCATTTT,CASSGQPNQPQHF
TRBJ1-3,-,many,TRBV19,TGTGCCAGTAGTGAGGGTTTGGGAAACACCATATATTTT,CASSEGLGNTIYF
TRBJ2-1,-,-,TRBV19,TGTGCCAGTAGTTCCGGGGGCCTGGATGAGCAGTTCTTC,CASSSGGLDEQFF
TRBJ2-7,TRBD2,many,TRBV7-6,TGTGCCAGCAGCTTAGGCGGGAGGGCCGAGCAGTACTTC,CASSLGGRAEQYF
TRBJ1-4,-,-,TRBV5-6,TGTGCCAGCAGCCCCTCTGGGGGGCTTGCAACTAATGAAAAACTGTTTTTT,CASSPSGGLATNEKLFF
TRBJ2-7,TRBD1,many,TRBV19,TGTGCCAGTAGTTTGACAGGGGCGTCCTACGAGCAGTACTTC,CASSLTGASYEQYF
TRBJ1-6,TRBD1,-,TRBV7-2,TGTGCCAGCAGCCCAGGGACAGGGAGAGATTCACCCCTCCACTTT,CASSPGTGRDSPLHF
TRBJ2-5,TRBD1,-,TRBV24-1,TGTGCCACCAGTTGGGAGACAGGGGGCGCGGAGACCCAGTACTTC,CATSWETGGAETQYF
TRBJ1-5,TRBD1,-,TRBV29-1,TGCAGCGTTTCACAGGGGAACAATCAGCCCCAGCATTTT,CSVSQGNNQPQHF
TRBJ2-7,-,-,TRBV15,TGTGCCACCAGCAGCAATCAGGAGCAGTACTTC,CATSSNQEQYF
TRBJ2-1,-,many,TRBV7-9,TGTGCCAGCAGCTTAGATTACAGCTCCTACAATGAGCAGTTCTTC,CASSLDYSSYNEQFF
TRBJ1-5,-,-,TRBV10-2,TGCGCCAGCAGCACCGGATTGAATCAGCCCCAGCATTTT,CASSTGLNQPQHF
TRBJ2-3,-,-,TRBV10-3,TGTGCCAGCAGTCCCTCCGGGGCCACAGATACGCAGTATTTT,CASSPSGATDTQYF
TRBJ1-1,-,-,TRBV20-1,TGCAGTGCCCAGCCAGGATTGAACAACGAAGCTTTCTTT,CSAQPGLNNEAFF
TRBJ2-7,-,few,TRBV24-1,TGTGCCACCAGTGATTTAACACGGATGTCCTACGAGCAGTACTTC,CATSDLTRMSYEQYF
TRBJ2-7,-,few,TRBV28,TGTGCCAGCAGTTTAAGGGGTCAGCAATACGAGCAGTACTTC,CASSLRGQQYEQYF
TRBJ2-2,-,once,TRBV7-7,TGTGCTAGCCTCCATGGGGACACCGGGGAGCTGTTTTTT,CASLHGDTGELFF
TRBJ1-6,-,-,TRBV24-1,TGTGCCACCAGGGGGGACCCTAATTCACCCCTCCACTTT,CATRGDPNSPLHF
TRBJ2-5,-,-,TRBV20-1,TGCAGTGCCACCACGGTGGGGGGCAGATTCCAAGAGACCCAGTACTTC,CSATTVGGRFQETQYF
TRBJ2-7,TRBD2,-,TRBV2,TGTGCCAGCATGCTAGCGGGATTCGAGCAGTACTTC,CASMLAGFEQYF
TRBJ1-2,TRBD1,-,TRBV5-6,TGTGCCAGCACCGGGACAGGGAACTATGGCTACACCTTC,CASTGTGNYGYTF
TRBJ1-6,-,-,TRBV5-1,TGCGCCAGCAGCTTACCCCCCGACAGCGGTCGGTCACCCCTCCACTTT,CASSLPPDSGRSPLHF
TRBJ1-5,-,many,TRBV10-2,TGCGCCAGCAGTGTCGGACCGAATCAGCCCCAGCATTTT,CASSVGPNQPQHF
TRBJ2-3,-,many,TRBV12-3/TRBV12-4,TGTGCCAGCATCCCCTGGGGCGGCAGCAACACAGATACGCAGTATTTT,CASIPWGGSNTDTQYF
TRBJ1-6,-,-,TRBV7-8,TGTGCCAGCAGCTTATCGGGGGGGGCCGCTTCACCCCTCCACTTT,CASSLSGGAASPLHF
TRBJ1-6,-,many,TRBV13,TGTGCCAGCAGCTTACACAGGGACAATTCACCCCTCCACTTT,CASSLHRDNSPLHF
TRBJ1-5,-,-,TRBV6-2/TRBV6-3,TGTGCCAGCAGTTACCGAAATCAGCCCCAGCATTTT,CASSYRNQPQHF
TRBJ1-5,-,-,TRBV6-6,TGTGCCAGCAGTTACTGGGGGCCGGGGGCGAACCAGCCCCAGCATTTT,CASSYWGPGANQPQHF